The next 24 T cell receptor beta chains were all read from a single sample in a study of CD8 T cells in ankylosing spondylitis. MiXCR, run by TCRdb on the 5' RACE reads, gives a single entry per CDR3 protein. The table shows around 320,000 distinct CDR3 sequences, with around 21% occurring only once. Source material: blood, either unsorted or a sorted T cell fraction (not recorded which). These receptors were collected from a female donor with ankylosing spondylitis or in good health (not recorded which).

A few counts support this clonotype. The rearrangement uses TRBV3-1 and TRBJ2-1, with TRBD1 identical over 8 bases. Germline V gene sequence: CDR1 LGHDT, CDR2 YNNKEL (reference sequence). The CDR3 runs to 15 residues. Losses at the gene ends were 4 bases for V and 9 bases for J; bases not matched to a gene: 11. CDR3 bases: TGTGCCAGCAGCCCACCCCGACAGGGGCAGGCTGAGCAGTTCTTC. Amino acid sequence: CASSPPRQGQAEQFF.

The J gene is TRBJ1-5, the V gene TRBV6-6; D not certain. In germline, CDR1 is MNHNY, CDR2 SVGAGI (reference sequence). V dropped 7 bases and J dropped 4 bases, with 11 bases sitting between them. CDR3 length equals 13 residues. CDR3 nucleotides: TGTGCCAGCAACCAGGACGGTAATCAGCCCCAGCATTTT. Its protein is CASNQDGNQPQHF.

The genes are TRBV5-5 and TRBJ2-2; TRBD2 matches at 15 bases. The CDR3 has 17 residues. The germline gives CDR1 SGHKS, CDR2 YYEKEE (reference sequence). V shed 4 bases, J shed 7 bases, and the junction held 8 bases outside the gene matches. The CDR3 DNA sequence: TGTGCCAGCAGCCCCGGACTAGCGGGAGGGCCGAACGGGGAGCTGTTTTTT. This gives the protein CASSPGLAGGPNGELFF.

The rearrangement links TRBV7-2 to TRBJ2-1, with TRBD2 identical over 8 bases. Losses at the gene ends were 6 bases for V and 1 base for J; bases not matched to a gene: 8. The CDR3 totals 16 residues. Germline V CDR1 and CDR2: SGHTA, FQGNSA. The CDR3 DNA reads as TGTGCCAGCAGACCCACGGGGGGGAATTCCTACAATGAGCAGTTCTTC. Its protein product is CASRPTGGNSYNEQFF. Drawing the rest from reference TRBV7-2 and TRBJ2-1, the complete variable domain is GAGVSQSPSNKVTEKGKDVELRCDPISGHTALYWYRQSLGQGLEFLIYFQGNSAPDKSGLPSDRFSAERTGGSVSTLTIQRTQQEDSAVYLCASRPTGGNSYNEQFFGPGTRLTVL.

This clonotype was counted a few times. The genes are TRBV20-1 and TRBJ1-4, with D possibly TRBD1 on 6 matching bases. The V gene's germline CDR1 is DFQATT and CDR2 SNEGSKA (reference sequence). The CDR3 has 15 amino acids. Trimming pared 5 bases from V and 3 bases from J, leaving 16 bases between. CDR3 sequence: CSAPDRKGSNEKLFF. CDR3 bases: TGCAGTGCTCCAGACAGGAAGGGATCTAATGAAAAACTGTTTTTT.

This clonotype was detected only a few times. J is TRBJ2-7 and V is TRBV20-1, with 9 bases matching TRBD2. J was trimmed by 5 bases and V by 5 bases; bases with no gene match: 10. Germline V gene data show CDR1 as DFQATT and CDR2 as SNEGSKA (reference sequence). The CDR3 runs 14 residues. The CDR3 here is CSAGASGVPNEQYF. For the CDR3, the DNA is TGCAGTGCTGGGGCTAGCGGGGTGCCCAACGAGCAGTACTTC.

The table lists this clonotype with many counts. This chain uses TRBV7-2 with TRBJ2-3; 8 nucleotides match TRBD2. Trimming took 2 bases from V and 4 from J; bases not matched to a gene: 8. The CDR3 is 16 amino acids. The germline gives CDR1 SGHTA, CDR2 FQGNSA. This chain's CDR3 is CASSLYGRAIADTQYF. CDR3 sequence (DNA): TGTGCCAGCAGCTTATACGGGAGGGCCATCGCAGATACGCAGTATTTT.

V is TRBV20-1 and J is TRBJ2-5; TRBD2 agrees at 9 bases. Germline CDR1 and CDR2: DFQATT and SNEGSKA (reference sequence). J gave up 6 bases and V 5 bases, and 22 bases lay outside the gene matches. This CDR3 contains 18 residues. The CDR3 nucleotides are TGCAGTGCTGGAGTCGGACTAGCGTCGATAGTCGGGGAAAAGACCCAGTACTTC. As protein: CSAGVGLASIVGEKTQYF.

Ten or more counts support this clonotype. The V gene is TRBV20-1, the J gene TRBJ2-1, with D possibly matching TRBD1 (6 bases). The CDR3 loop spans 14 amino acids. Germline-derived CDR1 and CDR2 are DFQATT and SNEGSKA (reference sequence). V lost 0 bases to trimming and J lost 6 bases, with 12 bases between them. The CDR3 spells CSAREQGFPNEQFF. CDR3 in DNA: TGCAGTGCTAGAGAACAGGGATTTCCCAATGAGCAGTTCTTC.

This CDR3 is CAWSGGTNHEQYF. In nucleotides, the CDR3 is TGTGCCTGGAGTGGTGGAACCAACCACGAGCAGTACTTC. V is TRBV30 and J is TRBJ2-7; D gene ambiguous. The V and J ends lost 1 base and 5 bases respectively, with 12 bases between them. The CDR3 has 13 residues. Germline CDR1 GTSNPN, CDR2 SVGIG (reference sequence).

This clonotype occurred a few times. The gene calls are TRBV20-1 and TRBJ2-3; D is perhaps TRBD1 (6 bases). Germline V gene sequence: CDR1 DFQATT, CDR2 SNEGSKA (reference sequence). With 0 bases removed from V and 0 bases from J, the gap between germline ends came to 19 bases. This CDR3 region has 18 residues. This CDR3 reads CSARDPFPGDLSTDTQYF. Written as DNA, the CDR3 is TGCAGTGCTAGAGATCCCTTTCCAGGGGACCTAAGCACAGATACGCAGTATTTT.

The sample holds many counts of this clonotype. The CDR3 nucleotides read TGTGCCAGCAGAGCTACAGGGAGGGGTGAGCAGTACTTC. This gives the protein CASRATGRGEQYF. J is TRBJ2-7 and V is TRBV7-2; maybe TRBD2 (7 bases). With 6 bases removed from V and 7 bases from J, the gap between germline ends came to 16 bases. Germline V lookup: CDR1 SGHTA, CDR2 FQGNSA. The CDR3 length is 13 residues.

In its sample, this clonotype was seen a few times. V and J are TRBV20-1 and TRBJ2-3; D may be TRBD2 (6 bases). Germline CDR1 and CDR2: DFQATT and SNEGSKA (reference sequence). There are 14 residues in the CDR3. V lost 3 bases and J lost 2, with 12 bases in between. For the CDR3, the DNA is TGCAGTGCTAGGGGACTCTCGATCACAGATACGCAGTATTTT. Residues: CSARGLSITDTQYF.

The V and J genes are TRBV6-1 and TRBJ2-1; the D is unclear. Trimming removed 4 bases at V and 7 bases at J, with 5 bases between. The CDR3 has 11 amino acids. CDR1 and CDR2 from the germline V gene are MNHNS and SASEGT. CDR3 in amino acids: CASSVLNEQFF. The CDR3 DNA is TGTGCCAGCAGTGTACTAAATGAGCAGTTCTTC.

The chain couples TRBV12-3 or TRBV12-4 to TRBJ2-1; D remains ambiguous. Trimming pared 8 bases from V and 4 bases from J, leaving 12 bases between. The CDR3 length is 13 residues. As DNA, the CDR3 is TGTGCCAGCGGTGGGTGGGGATACAATGAGCAGTTCTTC. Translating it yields CASGGWGYNEQFF.

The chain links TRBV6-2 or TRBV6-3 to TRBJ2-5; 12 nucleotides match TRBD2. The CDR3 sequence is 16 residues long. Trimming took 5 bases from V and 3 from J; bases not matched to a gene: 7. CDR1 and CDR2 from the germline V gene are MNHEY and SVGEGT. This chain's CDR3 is CASSTLAGGMEETQYF. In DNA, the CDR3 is TGTGCCAGCAGTACACTAGCGGGAGGTATGGAAGAGACCCAGTACTTC.

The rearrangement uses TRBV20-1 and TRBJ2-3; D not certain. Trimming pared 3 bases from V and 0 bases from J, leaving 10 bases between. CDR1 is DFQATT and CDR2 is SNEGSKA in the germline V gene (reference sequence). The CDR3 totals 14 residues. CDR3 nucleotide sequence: TGCAGTGCTAGCCAGCGATTTAGCACAGATACGCAGTATTTT. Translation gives CSASQRFSTDTQYF.

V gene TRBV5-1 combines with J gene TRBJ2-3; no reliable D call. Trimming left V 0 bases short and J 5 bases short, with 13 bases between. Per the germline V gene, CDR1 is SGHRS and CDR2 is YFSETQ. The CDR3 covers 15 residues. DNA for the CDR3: TGCGCCAGCAGCTTGGGCAGTGGGCAAAGAGATACGCAGTATTTT. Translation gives CASSLGSGQRDTQYF. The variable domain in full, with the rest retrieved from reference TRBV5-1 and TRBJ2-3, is KAGVTQTPRYLIKTRGQQVTLSCSPISGHRSVSWYQQTPGQGLQFLFEYFSETQRNKGNFPGRFSGRQFSNSRSEMNVSTLELGDSALYLCASSLGSGQRDTQYFGPGTRLTVL.

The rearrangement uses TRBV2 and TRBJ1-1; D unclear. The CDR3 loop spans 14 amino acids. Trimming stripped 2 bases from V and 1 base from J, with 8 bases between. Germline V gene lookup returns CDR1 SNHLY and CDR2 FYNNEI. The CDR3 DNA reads TGTGCCAGCAGTGAAATTGTAGGGAACACTGAAGCTTTCTTT. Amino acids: CASSEIVGNTEAFF.

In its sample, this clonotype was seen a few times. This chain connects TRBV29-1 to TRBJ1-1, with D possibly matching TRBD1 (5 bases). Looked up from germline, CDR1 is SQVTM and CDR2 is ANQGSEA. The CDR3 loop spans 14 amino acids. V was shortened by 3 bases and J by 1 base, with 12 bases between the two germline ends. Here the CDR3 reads CSVEVAGSNTEAFF. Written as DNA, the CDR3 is TGCAGCGTTGAGGTTGCAGGGTCGAACACTGAAGCTTTCTTT.

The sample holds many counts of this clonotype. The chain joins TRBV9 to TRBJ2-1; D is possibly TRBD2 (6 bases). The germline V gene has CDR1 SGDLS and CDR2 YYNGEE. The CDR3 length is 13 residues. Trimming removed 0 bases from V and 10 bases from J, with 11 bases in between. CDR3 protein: CASSVGGAGEQFF. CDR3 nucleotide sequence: TGTGCCAGCAGCGTAGGAGGAGCGGGCGAGCAGTTCTTC.

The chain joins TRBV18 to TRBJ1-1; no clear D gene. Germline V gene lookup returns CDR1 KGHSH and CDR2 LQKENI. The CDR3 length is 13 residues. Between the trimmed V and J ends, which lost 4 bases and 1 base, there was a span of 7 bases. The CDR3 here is CASSRSGNTEAFF. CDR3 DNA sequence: TGTGCCAGCTCACGATCGGGGAACACTGAAGCTTTCTTT.

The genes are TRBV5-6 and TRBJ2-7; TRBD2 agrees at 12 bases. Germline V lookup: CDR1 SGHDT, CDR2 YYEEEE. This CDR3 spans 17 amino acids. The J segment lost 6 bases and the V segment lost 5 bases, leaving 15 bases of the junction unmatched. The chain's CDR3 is CASSLSIGLAGLTEQYF. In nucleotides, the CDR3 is TGTGCCAGCAGTTTATCGATTGGACTAGCGGGGTTGACCGAGCAGTACTTC.

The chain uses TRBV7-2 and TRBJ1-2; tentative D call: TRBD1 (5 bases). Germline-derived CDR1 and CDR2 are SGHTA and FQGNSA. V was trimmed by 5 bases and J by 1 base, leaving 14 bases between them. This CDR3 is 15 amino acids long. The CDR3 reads CASSPGSRVNYGYTF. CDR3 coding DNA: TGTGCCAGCAGCCCCGGGAGCAGGGTTAACTATGGCTACACCTTC. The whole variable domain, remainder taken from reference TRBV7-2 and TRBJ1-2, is GAGVSQSPSNKVTEKGKDVELRCDPISGHTALYWYRQSLGQGLEFLIYFQGNSAPDKSGLPSDRFSAERTGGSVSTLTIQRTQQEDSAVYLCASSPGSRVNYGYTFGSGTRLTVV.